The 29 T cell receptor beta chains reported below all come from one sample, sequenced in a study of blood T cell repertoires in COVID-19. Assay used: immunoSEQ multiplex PCR; TCRdb lists only in-frame clones, some missing. The repertoire holds some 190,000 clones, with 76% as singletons. The sequencing sample was made of peripheral blood. The receptors shown here come from a woman aged 45-65 years with active or convalescent COVID-19.

This sequence joins TRBV19 and TRBJ1-1; 10 nucleotides line up with TRBD1. The germline gives CDR1 LNHDA, CDR2 SQIVND (reference sequence). The CDR3 sequence is 15 residues long. With V trimmed by 6 bases and J by 5 bases, 9 bases remained unmatched. The CDR3 sequence: CASRTRQGAATEAFF. The CDR3, as DNA: TGTGCCAGTAGAACTAGACAGGGGGCAGCTACTGAAGCTTTCTTT. The full variable domain, rest sourced from reference TRBV19 and TRBJ1-1, is DGGITQSPKYLFRKEGQNVTLSCEQNLNHDAMYWYRQDPGQGLRLIYYSQIVNDFQKGDIAEGYSVSREKKESFPLTVTSAQKNPTAFYLCASRTRQGAATEAFFGQGTRLTVV.

The V and J genes are TRBV18 and TRBJ2-7, with TRBD1 identical over 7 bases. The J segment lost 5 bases and the V segment lost 8 bases, leaving 18 bases of the junction unmatched. There are 16 residues in the CDR3. Per germline, CDR1 KGHSH and CDR2 LQKENI. The CDR3 protein is CASDATNGAGGHEQYF. Written as DNA, the CDR3 is TGTGCCAGCGATGCCACTAACGGGGCAGGGGGACACGAGCAGTACTTC.

The rearrangement uses TRBV30 and TRBJ1-2; D may be TRBD1 (5 bases). This CDR3 region has 13 residues. Trimming shortened V by 0 bases and J by 8 bases, and 13 bases separated the two germline ends. Germline V gene sequence: CDR1 GTSNPN, CDR2 SVGIG (reference sequence). CDR3 loop: CAWSVGQPEGYTF. CDR3 in DNA: TGTGCCTGGAGTGTGGGGCAACCTGAGGGCTACACCTTC.

The chain is built from TRBV28 and TRBJ2-5; the D gene is possibly TRBD2 (6 bases). V lost 3 bases to trimming and J lost 2 bases, with 10 bases between them. The germline gives CDR1 MDHEN, CDR2 SYDVKM. The CDR3 sequence is 14 residues long. The CDR3 loop reads CASSFSGSQETQYF. Written as DNA, the CDR3 is TGTGCCAGCAGTTTCAGCGGGTCTCAAGAGACCCAGTACTTC.

This chain uses TRBV30 with TRBJ2-1; 9 nucleotides agree with TRBD1. Germline lookup yields CDR1 GTSNPN and CDR2 SVGIG (reference sequence). There are 14 residues in the CDR3. V gave up 5 bases and J gave up 6 bases; unmatched junction bases: 8. The CDR3 DNA follows: TGTGCCTGGGAACAGGGGGCCGGGGCCAATGAGCAGTTCTTC. This translates into CAWEQGAGANEQFF.

This sequence joins TRBV7-2 and TRBJ1-2; unclear D gene. V lost 3 bases and J lost 1, with 9 bases in between. The germline V gene has CDR1 SGHTA and CDR2 FQGNSA. This CDR3 has 14 amino acids. CDR3 amino acids: CASSLDRDNYGYTF. The CDR3 DNA follows: TGTGCCAGCAGCTTGGACCGGGATAACTATGGCTACACCTTC. Filled out from reference TRBV7-2 and TRBJ1-2, the complete variable domain reads GAGVSQSPSNKVTEKGKDVELRCDPISGHTALYWYRQSLGQGLEFLIYFQGNSAPDKSGLPSDRFSAERTGGSVSTLTIQRTQQEDSAVYLCASSLDRDNYGYTFGSGTRLTVV.

V usage is TRBV27 and J usage is TRBJ2-3; the match to TRBD2 covers 12 bases. There are 18 residues in the CDR3. Germline assignment: CDR1 MNHEY and CDR2 SMNVEV (reference sequence). Trimming at V came to 6 bases and at J to 3 bases, leaving 13 bases not matched to a gene. In nucleotides, the CDR3 is TGTGCCAGCAGGACTTCTAGCGGGAGGGCCCTCGGGACAGATACGCAGTATTTT. It codes for CASRTSSGRALGTDTQYF.

The rearrangement joins TRBV7-8 to TRBJ1-1; D may be TRBD1 (6 bases). This CDR3 has 15 amino acids. The germline V gene encodes CDR1 SGHVS and CDR2 FQNEAQ. V dropped 5 bases and J dropped 1 base, with 14 bases sitting between them. CDR3 sequence (DNA): TGTGCCAGCAGCGTACACAGGGTACGGAACACTGAAGCTTTCTTT. This encodes CASSVHRVRNTEAFF.

V is TRBV19 and J is TRBJ2-7, with 8 bases lining up with TRBD2. There are 16 residues in the CDR3. Per germline, CDR1 LNHDA and CDR2 SQIVND (reference sequence). V lost 4 bases to trimming and J lost 7 bases; unmatched junction nucleotides: 15. The CDR3 loop is CASSSPGGGLIQEQYF. Here the CDR3 DNA reads TGTGCCAGTAGTAGCCCCGGGGGGGGCCTAATTCAGGAGCAGTACTTC.

The V and J genes are TRBV24-1 and TRBJ2-1; D may be TRBD2 (6 bases). Germline V gives CDR1 KGHDR, CDR2 SFDVKD. The CDR3 consists of 15 residues. The V end lost 1 base, the J end lost 7 bases, and 13 bases lay between the germline ends. This CDR3 is CATSDFRPGRNEQFF. The CDR3 bases are TGTGCCACCAGTGATTTCCGGCCAGGGAGGAATGAGCAGTTCTTC.

The rearrangement links TRBV4-1 to TRBJ1-1; D call uncertain. CDR3 size: 12 residues. V was cut by 2 bases and J by 5 bases, with 6 bases left in between. Germline values: CDR1 MGHRA, CDR2 YSYEKL. The CDR3 region is CASSQPKTEAFF. The CDR3 DNA reads TGCGCCAGCAGCCAACCCAAAACTGAAGCTTTCTTT.

This chain connects TRBV15 to TRBJ2-1; D unresolved. Trimming left V 0 bases short and J 9 bases short, with 12 bases between. The CDR3 is 14 residues long. CDR1 is LNHNV and CDR2 is YYDKDF in the germline V gene (reference sequence). The CDR3 nucleotides are TGTGCCACCAGCAGAGATAACCTGGCTGGTGAGCAGTTCTTC. Translation: CATSRDNLAGEQFF.

J is TRBJ1-1 and V is TRBV30; D unresolved. The CDR3 runs to 13 residues. The germline V and J ends were trimmed by 2 bases and 1 base, with 8 bases remaining between them. The germline V gene has CDR1 GTSNPN and CDR2 SVGIG (reference sequence). The CDR3 spells CAWSQQTNTEAFF. The CDR3 nucleotides are TGTGCCTGGAGTCAACAGACGAACACTGAAGCTTTCTTT.

The chain employs TRBV27 and TRBJ2-6, with 14 bases fitting TRBD2. V dropped 3 bases and J dropped 3; count of bases not matched to a gene: 4. CDR1 is MNHEY and CDR2 is SMNVEV in the germline V gene (reference sequence). CDR3 length: 18 amino acids. This CDR3 reads CASSFAGLAGGGANVLTF. In nucleotides, the CDR3 is TGTGCCAGCAGTTTCGCCGGACTAGCGGGAGGTGGGGCCAACGTCCTGACTTTC.

V gene TRBV7-3 combines with J gene TRBJ1-2; 7 bases line up with TRBD1. The CDR3 covers 14 residues. With 2 bases clipped from V and 6 bases from J, the junction kept 6 bases outside the gene matches. Germline loops: CDR1 SGHTA, CDR2 FQGTGA. This CDR3 reads CASSLAGQPDGYTF. CDR3 nucleotides: TGTGCCAGCAGCTTAGCGGGACAGCCAGATGGCTACACCTTC.

The genes are TRBV19 and TRBJ2-7, with TRBD1 matching 9 bases. The CDR3 has 12 amino acids. Per germline, CDR1 LNHDA and CDR2 SQIVND (reference sequence). V gave up 9 bases and J gave up 6 bases; unmatched junction bases: 6. The CDR3 coding sequence is TGTGCCAGCCGGGACAGGGAAGGCGAGCAGTACTTC. Protein: CASRDREGEQYF.

The chain uses TRBV6-6 and TRBJ1-2; weak D call: TRBD1 (5 bases). The germline CDR1 and CDR2 sequences are MNHNY and SVGAGI (reference sequence). The CDR3 is made up of 12 amino acids. V lost 8 bases and J 2 bases, leaving 9 bases between the germline ends. In nucleotides, the CDR3 is TGTGCCAGCGCCCAGGGAAACTATGGCTACACCTTC. Translated: CASAQGNYGYTF.

The chain uses TRBV19 and TRBJ1-2, with D possibly matching TRBD1 (6 bases). Germline V lookup: CDR1 LNHDA, CDR2 SQIVND (reference sequence). Trimming left V 5 bases short and J 1 base short, with 17 bases between. This CDR3 region has 16 residues. The DNA of the CDR3 is TGTGCCAGTAGTCCATCGGACAGTCCTTTTAACTATGGCTACACCTTC. Its protein product is CASSPSDSPFNYGYTF. Based on the CDR3 plus reference TRBV19 and TRBJ1-2, the full variable domain is DGGITQSPKYLFRKEGQNVTLSCEQNLNHDAMYWYRQDPGQGLRLIYYSQIVNDFQKGDIAEGYSVSREKKESFPLTVTSAQKNPTAFYLCASSPSDSPFNYGYTFGSGTRLTVV.

V usage is TRBV4-3 and J usage is TRBJ2-1; D might be TRBD2 (5 bases). V lost 1 base and J 2 bases, leaving 9 bases between the germline ends. From germline, CDR1 is LGHNA and CDR2 YSLEER. This CDR3 has 15 residues. CDR3 DNA sequence: TGCGCCAGCAGCCAAGGCGGGCGAACCTACAATGAGCAGTTCTTC. It codes for CASSQGGRTYNEQFF.

The rearrangement joins TRBV27 to TRBJ2-2; maybe TRBD2 (6 bases). The germline V gene has CDR1 MNHEY and CDR2 SMNVEV (reference sequence). The germline V and J ends were trimmed by 5 bases and 3 bases, with 13 bases remaining between them. This CDR3 has 15 amino acids. CDR3 sequence: CASSPGVADTGELFF. The CDR3 DNA reads TGTGCCAGCAGTCCTGGGGTAGCGGACACCGGGGAGCTGTTTTTT.

The chain combines TRBV6-5 with TRBJ1-5; 8 nucleotides agree with TRBD1. The CDR3 sequence is 15 residues long. Germline CDR1 reads MNHEY; CDR2 reads SVGAGI. With V trimmed by 5 bases and J by 2 bases, 5 bases remained unmatched. The CDR3 DNA follows: TGTGCCAGCAGTCCGACGACAGGGGGCAATCAGCCCCAGCATTTT. It codes for CASSPTTGGNQPQHF.

The chain is built from TRBV7-9 and TRBJ2-2; tentatively, D is TRBD1 (5 bases). The CDR3 length is 12 residues. Germline CDR1 and CDR2: SEHNR and FQNEAQ (reference sequence). Trimming left V 5 bases short and J 5 bases short, with 6 bases between. CDR3 in DNA: TGTGCCAGCAGCCCAGGGACCGGGGAGCTGTTTTTT. It codes for CASSPGTGELFF.

The chain has TRBV6-1 and TRBJ2-7, with 7 nucleotides matching TRBD2. V trimming: 2 bases; J trimming: 0 bases; junction bases outside the gene matches: 10. The CDR3 is 17 residues long. CDR1 is MNHNS and CDR2 is SASEGT in the germline V gene. Here the CDR3 reads CASSEYWGGGSSYEQYF. CDR3 sequence (DNA): TGTGCCAGCAGTGAATATTGGGGCGGGGGAAGCTCCTACGAGCAGTACTTC.

This chain uses TRBV3-1 (or the pseudogene TRBV3-2) with TRBJ2-2; 8 nucleotides align to TRBD2. V lost 4 bases and J lost 7; bases outside the gene matches: 8. CDR3 length: 15 amino acids. Germline V gives CDR1 LGHDT, CDR2 YNNKEL (reference sequence). The CDR3 region is CASSRTAGAGGELFF. CDR3 nucleotide sequence: TGTGCCAGCAGCCGAACAGCGGGAGCGGGCGGGGAGCTGTTTTTT.

This chain connects TRBV21-1 to TRBJ2-3; TRBD1 is the table's D call and was not checked against the DNA. TRBV21-1 counts as a pseudogene. The CDR3 loop spans 14 amino acids. CDR3 in amino acids: CASSKVGGTDTQYF. CDR3 DNA: TGTGCCAGCAGCAAGGTAGGGGGCACAGATACGCAGTATTTT.

V and J are TRBV6-2 or TRBV6-3 and TRBJ1-2; 9 bases fit TRBD1. V trimming: 4 bases; J trimming: 4 bases; junction bases outside the gene matches: 7. The germline V gene encodes CDR1 MNHEY and CDR2 SVGEGT. There are 15 residues in the CDR3. CDR3 DNA: TGTGCCAGCAGTTCCTGGACAGGGGAGGCCTATGGCTACACCTTC. Translation gives CASSSWTGEAYGYTF.

The chain has TRBV11-3 and TRBJ2-7, with TRBD2 as a possible D gene (5 bases). This CDR3 is 10 amino acids long. The V gene's germline CDR1 is SGHNT and CDR2 YENEEA. V gave up 8 bases and J gave up 4 bases, with 6 bases separating them. Written as DNA, the CDR3 is TGTGCCAGCCCGGGGTACGAGCAGTACTTC. The encoded protein is CASPGYEQYF.

The chain couples TRBV3-1 (or the pseudogene TRBV3-2) to TRBJ2-3; 9 nucleotides line up with TRBD2. The V gene end was trimmed by 4 bases and the J gene end by 3 bases; junction bases not matched to a gene: 2. Germline loops: CDR1 LGHDT, CDR2 YNNKEL (reference sequence). The length of the CDR3 is 14 residues. The CDR3: CASSRSGRTDTQYF. CDR3 in DNA: TGTGCCAGCAGCCGAAGCGGGAGGACAGATACGCAGTATTTT.

The chain joins TRBV23-1 to TRBJ1-3; D is uncertain. TRBV23-1 qualifies as an ORF whose function is uncertain. Trimming removed 3 bases from V and 10 bases from J, with 13 bases in between. This CDR3 region has 13 residues. Written as DNA, the CDR3 is TGCGCCAGCAGTCAGAACCCGAAAACAACCATATATTTT. Translating gives CASSQNPKTTIYF.